These 9 T cell receptor beta chains came from one sample sequenced in a study of T cell repertoires in cytomegalovirus infection. TCRdb re-analysed the reads in MiXCR, keeping a single row per CDR3 protein. Of hundreds of thousands of distinct CDR3 sequences listed, under 40% are singletons. The sample consisted of PBMCs. The receptors originated from a human donor in good health (CMV status not recorded). Some clones in this sample may be carry-over from other donors' samples.

The V call is TRBV28, the J call TRBJ2-1, with 8 bases aligning to TRBD2. The CDR3 is made up of 14 amino acids. CDR1 is MDHEN, CDR2 SYDVKM, per germline. V was clipped by 8 bases and J by 1 base; unmatched bases: 4. The chain's CDR3 is CASRGGGSYNEQFF. In DNA form, the CDR3 reads TGTGCCAGCCGGGGCGGGGGGTCCTACAATGAGCAGTTCTTC.

This clonotype was counted a few times. This chain links TRBV19 with TRBJ2-1; 11 bases agree with TRBD2. Germline values: CDR1 LNHDA, CDR2 SQIVND (reference sequence). V shed 0 bases, J shed 4 bases, and the junction held 8 bases outside the gene matches. This CDR3 is built from 18 residues. The CDR3 loop reads CASSIDKGTSGRYNEQFF. The CDR3 region has the DNA TGTGCCAGTAGTATAGATAAGGGAACTAGCGGGAGATACAATGAGCAGTTCTTC.

The chain couples TRBV6-6 to TRBJ2-7; 8 bases map to TRBD1. V lost 7 bases and J lost 2; bases outside the gene matches: 7. The CDR3 is 14 residues long. Germline CDR1 and CDR2: MNHNY and SVGAGI (reference sequence). CDR3 sequence (DNA): TGTGCCAGCACCATTACGACAGGGGCCTACGAGCAGTACTTC. This gives the protein CASTITTGAYEQYF.

This clonotype was counted only a few times. The gene calls are TRBV7-9 and TRBJ2-2; possible D gene TRBD1, 5 bases. V was cut by 8 bases and J by 4 bases, with 14 bases left in between. The germline gives CDR1 SEHNR, CDR2 FQNEAQ (reference sequence). The CDR3 runs 14 residues. The CDR3 here is CASVGLGATGELFF. The DNA for the CDR3 is TGTGCCAGCGTAGGGTTAGGGGCCACCGGGGAGCTGTTTTTT.

The chain recombines TRBV2 with TRBJ1-4; D might be TRBD1 (5 bases). V shed 6 bases and J shed 1 base, with 9 bases lying between them. Germline CDR1 SNHLY, CDR2 FYNNEI. The CDR3 sequence is 14 residues long. The CDR3 DNA is TGTGCCAGCAGGAGCGACAGAACTAATGAAAAACTGTTTTTT. Translation: CASRSDRTNEKLFF.

Comment on this clonotype: This may be a read error: a much more frequent sequence differs by one nucleotide. V is TRBV9 and J is TRBJ1-2; D gene unclear. This CDR3 is built from 13 residues. In germline, CDR1 is SGDLS, CDR2 YYNGEE. In nucleotides, the CDR3 is TGTTCCAGCAGCGTCGACACAAACTATGGCTACACCTTC. It is translated as CSSSVDTNYGYTF. The variable domain in full, with the rest retrieved from reference TRBV9 and TRBJ1-2, is DSGVTQTPKHLITATGQRVTLRCSPRSGDLSVYWYQQSLDQGLQFLIQYYNGEERAKGNILERFSAQQFPDLHSELNLSSLELGDSALYFCSSSVDTNYGYTFGSGTRLTVV.

In this sample, this clonotype turned up many times. The gene calls are TRBV28 and TRBJ1-1; no definite D call. The CDR3 runs 12 residues. Germline-derived CDR1 and CDR2 are MDHEN and SYDVKM. The V end was cut by 6 bases, the J end by 0 bases, with 5 bases between. The CDR3, as DNA: TGTGCCAGCAGAACGGTGAACACTGAAGCTTTCTTT. It encodes CASRTVNTEAFF.

V gene TRBV12-3 or TRBV12-4 combines with J gene TRBJ2-1; D ambiguous. The V end was cut by 5 bases, the J end by 5 bases, with 16 bases between. The CDR3 consists of 15 residues. The CDR3 DNA reads as TGTGCCAGCAGTCCCCGGGCGTTCTCGAACAATGAGCAGTTCTTC. Translation gives CASSPRAFSNNEQFF.

The chain recombines TRBV28 with TRBJ2-7; 10 nucleotides agree with TRBD1. Trimming took 6 bases from V and 3 from J; bases not matched to a gene: 8. From germline, CDR1 is MDHEN and CDR2 SYDVKM. The CDR3 runs 15 residues. The CDR3 sequence: CASRTGTGAYYEQYF. The CDR3 nucleotides are TGTGCCAGCAGAACCGGGACAGGGGCCTACTACGAGCAGTACTTC. The full variable domain, completed using reference TRBV28 and TRBJ2-7, is DVKVTQSSRYLVKRTGEKVFLECVQDMDHENMFWYRQDPGLGLRLIYFSYDVKMKEKGDIPEGYSVSREKKERFSLILESASTNQTSMYLCASRTGTGAYYEQYFGPGTRLTVT.